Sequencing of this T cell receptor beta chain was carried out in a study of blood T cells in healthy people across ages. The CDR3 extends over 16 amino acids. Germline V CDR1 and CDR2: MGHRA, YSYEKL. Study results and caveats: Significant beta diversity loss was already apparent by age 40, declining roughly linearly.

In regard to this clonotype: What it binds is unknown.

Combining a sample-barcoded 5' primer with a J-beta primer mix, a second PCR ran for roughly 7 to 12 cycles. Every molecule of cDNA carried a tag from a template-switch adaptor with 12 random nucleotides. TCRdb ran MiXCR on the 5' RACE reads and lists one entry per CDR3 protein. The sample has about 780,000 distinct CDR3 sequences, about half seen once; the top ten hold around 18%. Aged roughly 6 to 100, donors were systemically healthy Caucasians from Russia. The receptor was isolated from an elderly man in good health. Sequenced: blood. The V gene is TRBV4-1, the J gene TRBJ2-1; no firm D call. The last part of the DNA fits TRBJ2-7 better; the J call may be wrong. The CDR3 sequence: CASSQDPESSYNEQYF. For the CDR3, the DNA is TGCGCCAGCAGCCAAGACCCCGAGAGCTCCTACAATGAGCAGTACTTC.